Listed below are T cell receptor beta chains from one sample, sequenced in a study of identifying expanded T cells in peripheral blood. Some clones are missing from TCRdb's copy, which holds only in-frame ones; the method was immunoSEQ multiplex PCR. The sample yields 75,000 to 90,000 clones, roughly 90% seen once. Sequenced: blood. Receptors originate from a person aged 18-70 years in good health. Each CDR3 is given with its conserved first and last residue. Fields, in order: clone size, CDR3 length, V gene, D gene, J gene, CDR3 protein, CDR3 DNA. A D gene is named only where the DNA matches it firmly. Part of the rows lack a size; the others show once, few, many or a class for expanded clones.

size: -; length: 15; V: TRBV7-3; D: -; J: TRBJ2-1; CDR3: CASSAQGGSYNEQFF; DNA: TGTGCCAGCAGCGCCCAGGGGGGCTCCTACAATGAGCAGTTCTTC
size: -; length: 14; V: TRBV7-8; D: -; J: TRBJ1-1; CDR3: CASSLLFIGTEAFF; DNA: TGTGCCAGCAGCTTACTCTTCATCGGGACTGAAGCTTTCTTT
size: -; length: 15; V: TRBV4-1; D: TRBD1; J: TRBJ1-2; CDR3: CASSQATGGAGGYTF; DNA: TGCGCCAGCAGCCAAGCGACAGGGGGCGCGGGTGGCTACACCTTC
size: -; length: 15; V: TRBV6-5; D: -; J: TRBJ1-1; CDR3: CASSYSDTLNTEAFF; DNA: TGTGCCAGCAGTTACTCCGACACATTGAACACTGAAGCTTTCTTT
size: -; length: 14; V: TRBV6-6; D: -; J: TRBJ2-7; CDR3: CASTRTEVAYEQYF; DNA: TGTGCCAGCACCCGGACAGAGGTTGCGTACGAGCAGTACTTC
size: -; length: 13; V: TRBV19; D: TRBD1; J: TRBJ1-5; CDR3: CATETGGLGPQHF; DNA: TGTGCCACTGAAACAGGGGGGTTAGGGCCCCAGCATTTT
size: -; length: 14; V: TRBV30; D: TRBD1; J: TRBJ2-7; CDR3: CAWNRGQVLREQYF; DNA: TGTGCCTGGAACCGGGGACAGGTGCTTAGGGAGCAGTACTTC
size: -; length: 15; V: TRBV28; D: -; J: TRBJ1-2; CDR3: CASVGGEQNTYGYTF; DNA: TGTGCCAGCGTTGGAGGGGAACAAAATACCTATGGCTACACCTTC
size: -; length: 17; V: TRBV11-2; D: TRBD2; J: TRBJ2-4; CDR3: CASSLGLAGAAKNIQYF; DNA: TGTGCCAGCAGCTTAGGCCTAGCGGGAGCAGCCAAAAACATTCAGTACTTC
size: -; length: 14; V: TRBV7-9; D: -; J: TRBJ1-1; CDR3: CASSLVGMNTEAFF; DNA: TGTGCCAGCAGCTTAGTTGGGATGAACACTGAAGCTTTCTTT
size: -; length: 18; V: TRBV5-1; D: -; J: TRBJ2-2; CDR3: CASSLGPAGLMNTGELFF; DNA: TGCGCCAGCAGCTTGGGTCCAGCGGGCCTAATGAACACCGGGGAGCTGTTTTTT
size: -; length: 13; V: TRBV2; D: -; J: TRBJ1-5; CDR3: CASREGREQPQHF; DNA: TGTGCCAGCAGGGAGGGCCGGGAGCAGCCCCAGCATTTT
size: -; length: 18; V: TRBV19; D: -; J: TRBJ2-1; CDR3: CASSIAQGRHVKSNEQFF; DNA: TGTGCCAGTAGTATTGCACAGGGCCGTCATGTTAAAAGCAATGAGCAGTTCTTC
size: -; length: 14; V: TRBV2; D: -; J: TRBJ2-2; CDR3: CASKLQGRDGELFF; DNA: TGTGCCAGCAAATTACAGGGCCGAGACGGGGAGCTGTTTTTT
size: -; length: 13; V: TRBV5-1; D: TRBD1; J: TRBJ2-7; CDR3: CASSPGQPREQYF; DNA: TGCGCCAGCAGTCCGGGACAGCCGCGGGAGCAGTACTTC
size: once; length: 15; V: TRBV5-1; D: -; J: TRBJ2-7; CDR3: CASSLEQGIWYEQYF; DNA: TGCGCCAGCAGCTTGGAGCAGGGGATATGGTACGAGCAGTACTTC
size: -; length: 18; V: TRBV5-4; D: TRBD1; J: TRBJ1-4; CDR3: CASSLSGQVPHGNEKLFF; DNA: TGTGCCAGCAGCCTGTCGGGACAGGTACCTCACGGTAATGAAAAACTGTTTTTT
size: -; length: 15; V: TRBV30; D: TRBD1; J: TRBJ2-2; CDR3: CAWDTGTANTGELFF; DNA: TGTGCCTGGGATACCGGGACAGCGAACACCGGGGAGCTGTTTTTT